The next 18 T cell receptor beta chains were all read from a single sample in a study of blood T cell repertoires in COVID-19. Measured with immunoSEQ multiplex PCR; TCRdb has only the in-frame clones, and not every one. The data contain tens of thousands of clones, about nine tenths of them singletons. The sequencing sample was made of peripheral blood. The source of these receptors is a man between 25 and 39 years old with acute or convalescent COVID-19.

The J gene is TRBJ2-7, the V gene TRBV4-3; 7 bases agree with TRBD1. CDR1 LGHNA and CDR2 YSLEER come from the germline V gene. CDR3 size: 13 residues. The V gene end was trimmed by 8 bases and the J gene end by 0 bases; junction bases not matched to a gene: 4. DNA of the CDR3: TGCGCCAGCTCAAGGGACAGCTCCTACGAGCAGTACTTC. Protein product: CASSRDSSYEQYF.

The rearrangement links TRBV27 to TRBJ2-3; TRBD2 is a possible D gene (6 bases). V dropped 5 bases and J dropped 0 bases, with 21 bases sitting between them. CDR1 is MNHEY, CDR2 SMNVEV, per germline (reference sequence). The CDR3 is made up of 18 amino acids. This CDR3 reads CASSVYPPLGGSTDTQYF. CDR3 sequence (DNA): TGTGCCAGCAGTGTTTACCCCCCCTTGGGAGGTAGCACAGATACGCAGTATTTT.

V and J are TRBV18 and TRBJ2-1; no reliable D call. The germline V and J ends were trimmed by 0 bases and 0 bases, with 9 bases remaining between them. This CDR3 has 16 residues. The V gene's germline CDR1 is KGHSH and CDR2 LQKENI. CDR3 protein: CASSPPVVSSYNEQFF. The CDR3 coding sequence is TGTGCCAGCTCACCACCGGTAGTTAGCTCCTACAATGAGCAGTTCTTC.

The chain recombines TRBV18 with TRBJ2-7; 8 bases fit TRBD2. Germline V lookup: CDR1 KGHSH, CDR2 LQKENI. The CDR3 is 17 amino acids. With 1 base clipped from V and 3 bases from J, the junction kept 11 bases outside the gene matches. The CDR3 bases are TGTGCCAGCTCACCACGGGGGGGAGGACTAGCCCTCTACGAGCAGTACTTC. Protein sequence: CASSPRGGGLALYEQYF.

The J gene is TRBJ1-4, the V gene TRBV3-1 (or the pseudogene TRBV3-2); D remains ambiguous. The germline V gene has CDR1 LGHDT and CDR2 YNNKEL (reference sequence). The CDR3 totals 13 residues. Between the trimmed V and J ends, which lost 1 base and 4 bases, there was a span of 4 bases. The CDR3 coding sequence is TGTGCCAGCAGCCAAGTCTGTAATGAAAAACTGTTTTTT. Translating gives CASSQVCNEKLFF.

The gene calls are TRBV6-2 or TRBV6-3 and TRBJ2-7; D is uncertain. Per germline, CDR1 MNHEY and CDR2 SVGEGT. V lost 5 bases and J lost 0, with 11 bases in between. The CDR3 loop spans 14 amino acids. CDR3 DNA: TGTGCCAGCAGTCCCCGAGGTAGCTCCTACGAGCAGTACTTC. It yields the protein CASSPRGSSYEQYF.

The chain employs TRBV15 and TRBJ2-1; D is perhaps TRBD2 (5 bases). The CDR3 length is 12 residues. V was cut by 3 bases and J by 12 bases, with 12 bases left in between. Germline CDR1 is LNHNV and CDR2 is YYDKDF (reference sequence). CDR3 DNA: TGTGCCACCAGCAGCAACATCGGAGGGCAGTTCTTC. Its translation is CATSSNIGGQFF.

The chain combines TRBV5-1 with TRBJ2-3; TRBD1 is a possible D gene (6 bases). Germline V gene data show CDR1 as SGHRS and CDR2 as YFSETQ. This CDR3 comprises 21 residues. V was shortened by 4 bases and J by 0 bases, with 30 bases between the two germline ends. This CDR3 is CASSLREGGAAIRASTDTQYF. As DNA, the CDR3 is TGCGCCAGCAGCCTACGTGAAGGGGGTGCCGCCATCCGTGCTAGCACAGATACGCAGTATTTT.

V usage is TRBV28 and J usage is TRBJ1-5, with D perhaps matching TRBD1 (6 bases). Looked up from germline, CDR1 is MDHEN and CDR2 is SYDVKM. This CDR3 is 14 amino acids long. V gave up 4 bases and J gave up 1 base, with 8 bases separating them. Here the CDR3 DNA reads TGTGCCAGCAGTTACGGGACAAGCAATCAGCCCCAGCATTTT. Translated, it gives CASSYGTSNQPQHF.

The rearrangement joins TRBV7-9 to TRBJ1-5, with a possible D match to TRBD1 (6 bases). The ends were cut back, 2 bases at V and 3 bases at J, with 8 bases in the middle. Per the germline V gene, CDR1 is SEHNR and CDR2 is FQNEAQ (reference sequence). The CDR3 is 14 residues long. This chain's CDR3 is CASSLQGNNQPQHF. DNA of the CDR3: TGTGCCAGCAGCTTACAGGGGAACAATCAGCCCCAGCATTTT.

In DNA form, the CDR3 reads TGTGCCAGCAGCTGGGGGGGACTAGCGGAGGACCCTGGCTACGAGCAGTACTTC. Translation gives CASSWGGLAEDPGYEQYF. J is TRBJ2-7 and V is TRBV5-6; 11 bases are shared with TRBD2. The junction had 14 bases not matched to a gene; V was cut back by 3 bases and J by 3 bases. This CDR3 region has 18 residues. CDR1 and CDR2 from the germline V gene are SGHDT and YYEEEE.

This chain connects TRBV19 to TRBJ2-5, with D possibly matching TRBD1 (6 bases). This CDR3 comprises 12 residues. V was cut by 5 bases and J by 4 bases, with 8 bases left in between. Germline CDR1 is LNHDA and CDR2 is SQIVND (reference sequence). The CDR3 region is CASSPRGETQYF. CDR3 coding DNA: TGTGCCAGTAGTCCCAGGGGAGAGACCCAGTACTTC.

CDR3 coding DNA: TGTGCCAGCAGGGATACAGGCCTTATGAACACTGAAGCTTTCTTT. Residues: CASRDTGLMNTEAFF. V and J are TRBV2 and TRBJ1-1, with D tentatively TRBD1 (5 bases). V gave up 6 bases and J gave up 0 bases, with 14 bases separating them. The V gene's germline CDR1 is SNHLY and CDR2 FYNNEI. This CDR3 region has 15 residues.

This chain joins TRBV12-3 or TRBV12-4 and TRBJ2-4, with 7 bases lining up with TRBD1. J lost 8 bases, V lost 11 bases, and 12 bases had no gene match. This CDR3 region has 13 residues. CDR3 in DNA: TGTGCCTCGGCGAGGGGGCGTGGGGACATTCAGTACTTC. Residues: CASARGRGDIQYF.

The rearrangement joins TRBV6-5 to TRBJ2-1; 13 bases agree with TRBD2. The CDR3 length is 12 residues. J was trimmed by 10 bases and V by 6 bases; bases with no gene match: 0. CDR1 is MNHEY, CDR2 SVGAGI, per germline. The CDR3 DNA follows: TGTGCCAGCAGACTAGCGGGAGGGGAGCAGTTCTTC. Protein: CASRLAGGEQFF.

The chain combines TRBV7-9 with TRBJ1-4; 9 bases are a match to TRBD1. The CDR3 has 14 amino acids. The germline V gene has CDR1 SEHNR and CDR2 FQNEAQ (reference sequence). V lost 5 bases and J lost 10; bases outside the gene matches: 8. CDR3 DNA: TGTGCCAGCAGCATAGGGACAGGGTACGGAAAACTGTTTTTT. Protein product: CASSIGTGYGKLFF.

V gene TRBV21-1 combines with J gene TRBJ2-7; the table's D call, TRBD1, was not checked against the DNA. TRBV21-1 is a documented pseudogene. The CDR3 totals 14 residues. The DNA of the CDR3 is TGTGCCAGCAGCACCCGGGACAGGACCTACGAGCAGTACTTC. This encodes CASSTRDRTYEQYF.

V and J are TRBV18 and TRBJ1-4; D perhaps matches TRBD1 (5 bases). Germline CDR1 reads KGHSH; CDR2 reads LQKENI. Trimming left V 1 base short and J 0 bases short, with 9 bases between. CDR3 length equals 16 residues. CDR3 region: CASSPLPTATNEKLFF. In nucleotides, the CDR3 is TGTGCCAGCTCACCACTCCCGACAGCAACTAATGAAAAACTGTTTTTT.